This T cell receptor (beta chain) was identified during a study of PD-1 blockade in classical Hodgkin lymphoma. This clone was counted only a few times. The antigen is undetermined. Repertoires were generated with immunoSEQ multiplex PCR, while TCRdb's copy carries only in-frame clones and drops some. The sample shows 40,000 to 45,000 clones, roughly 73% of them seen only once. Study-wide results and caveats: At C4D1, TCR diversity had climbed significantly for CD4+ cells, though not for CD8+ cells. TCR diversity at baseline was reported to be reduced in newly diagnosed patients relative to healthy donors.

Every one of the patients relapsed after autologous stem cell transplantation (brentuximab vedotin exposure was variable). Germline-derived CDR1 and CDR2 are SGHRS and YFSETQ. There are 13 residues in the CDR3. Trimming removed 6 bases at V and 0 bases at J, with 9 bases between. The sequence derives from a human donor with classical Hodgkin lymphoma. The V call is TRBV5-1, the J call TRBJ1-1, with D unresolved. This specimen was peripheral blood mononuclear cells (PBMCs), taken at baseline. CDR3 nucleotides: TGCGCCAGCACGGAAGGGCTGAACACTGAAGCTTTCTTT. The encoded protein is CASTEGLNTEAFF.